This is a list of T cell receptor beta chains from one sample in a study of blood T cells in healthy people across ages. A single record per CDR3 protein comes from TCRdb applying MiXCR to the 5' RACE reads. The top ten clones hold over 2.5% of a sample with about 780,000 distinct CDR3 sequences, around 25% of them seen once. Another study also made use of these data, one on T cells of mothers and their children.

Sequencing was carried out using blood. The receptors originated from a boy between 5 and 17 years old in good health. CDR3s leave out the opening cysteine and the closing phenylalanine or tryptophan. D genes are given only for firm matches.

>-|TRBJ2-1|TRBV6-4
ASTSVSREPSYNEQF
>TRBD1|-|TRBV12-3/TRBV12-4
ASSLALVGGFHHEQY
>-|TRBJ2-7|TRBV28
ASSPTDSLSYEQY
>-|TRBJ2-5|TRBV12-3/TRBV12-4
ATLQGGGETQY
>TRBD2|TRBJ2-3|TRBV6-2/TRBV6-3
ASRDPGTSGTDTQY
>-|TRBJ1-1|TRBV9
ASSSVGGAGEAF
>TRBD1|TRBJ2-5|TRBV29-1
SATDRGHQETQY
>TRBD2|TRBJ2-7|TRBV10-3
AISGLANTYEQY
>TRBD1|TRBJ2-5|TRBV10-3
AISESGGRETQY
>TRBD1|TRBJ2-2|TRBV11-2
ASSQAGTGDTGELF
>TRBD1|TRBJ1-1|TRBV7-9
ASSLGTALYTEAF
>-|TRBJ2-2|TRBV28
ASSLFGARTGELF
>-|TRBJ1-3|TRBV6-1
ASSVGTLGNTIY
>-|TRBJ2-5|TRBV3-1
ASSLSRILQETQY
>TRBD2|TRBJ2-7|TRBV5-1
ASSLAAGEDEQY
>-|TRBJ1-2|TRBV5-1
ASSYGTPYSYGYT
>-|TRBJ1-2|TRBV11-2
ASVDGSPNYGYT
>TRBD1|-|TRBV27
ASSLSGTGAETQY
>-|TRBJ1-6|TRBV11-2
ASRLPGPSGNSPLH
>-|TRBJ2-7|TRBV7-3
ASSLWGGVYEQY
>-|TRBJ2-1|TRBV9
ASSKVSVGSYNEQF
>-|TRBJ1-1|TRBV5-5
ASSLERALNTEAF
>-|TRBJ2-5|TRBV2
ASSEGRGGYETQY
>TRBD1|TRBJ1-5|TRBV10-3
AIRDTGTGGLGQPQH
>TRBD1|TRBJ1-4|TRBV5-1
ASSVGTVLAEKLF
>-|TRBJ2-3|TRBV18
ASYGTDTQY
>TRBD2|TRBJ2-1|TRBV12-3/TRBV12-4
ASSSRTSGGGNEQF
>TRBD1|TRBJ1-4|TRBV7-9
ASSKGDSSNEKLF
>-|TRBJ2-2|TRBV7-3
ASRRQANTGELF
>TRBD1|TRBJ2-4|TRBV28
ASSSGTVRNIQY
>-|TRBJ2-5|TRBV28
ASSQRTIQETQY
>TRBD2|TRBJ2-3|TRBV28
ATRGAAGGADTQY